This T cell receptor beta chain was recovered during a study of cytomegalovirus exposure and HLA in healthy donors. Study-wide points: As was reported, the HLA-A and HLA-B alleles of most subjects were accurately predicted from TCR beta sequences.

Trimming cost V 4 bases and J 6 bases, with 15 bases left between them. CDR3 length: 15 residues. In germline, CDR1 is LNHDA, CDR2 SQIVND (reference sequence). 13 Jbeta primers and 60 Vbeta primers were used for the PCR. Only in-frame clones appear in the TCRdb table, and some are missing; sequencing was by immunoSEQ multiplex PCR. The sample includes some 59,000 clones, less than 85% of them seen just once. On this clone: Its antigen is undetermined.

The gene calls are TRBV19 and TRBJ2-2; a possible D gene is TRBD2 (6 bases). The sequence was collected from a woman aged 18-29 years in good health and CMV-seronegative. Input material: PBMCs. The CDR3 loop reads CASSNAGGPAGELFF. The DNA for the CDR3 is TGTGCCAGTAGTAACGCAGGAGGGCCCGCCGGGGAGCTGTTTTTT.